This TCR beta chain was identified during a study of cytomegalovirus exposure and HLA in healthy donors. As regards this clone: One end of the junction does not line up with germline, which may come from a read error.

Data came from immunoSEQ multiplex PCR; TCRdb stores just in-frame clones and leaves some out. The table shows over 120,000 clones, with just under 90% occurring only once. This CDR3 is built from 13 residues. From germline, CDR1 is SGHVS and CDR2 FQNEAQ. The donors were part of the roughly 130-subject validation cohort, which stood apart from the approximately 670-subject first cohort. Sequenced sample: PBMCs. The chain combines TRBV7-8 with TRBJ2-5, with 9 bases that match TRBD2. This receptor was identified in a woman aged 25 to 45 in good health and CMV-seropositive. The CDR3 protein is CASSFGGRDEADF. For the CDR3, the DNA is TGTGCCAGCAGCTTTGGCGGGAGGGATGAGGCCGACTTC.